A selection of T cell receptor beta chains follows, all from one sample in a study of OX40 agonist ivuxolimab in advanced cancers. Profiling relied on immunoSEQ multiplex PCR, and the TCRdb table lists in-frame clones only, not all of them. Of some 52,000 clones listed, over 70% were seen once; the top ten hold approximately 13%. This material consisted of CD4+ or CD8+ T cells sorted from blood, taken in a trial of the OX40 agonist ivuxolimab. Every receptor here comes from an adult with an advanced solid tumor such as melanoma, head and neck, liver or kidney cancer. Both conserved end residues are part of each CDR3. D genes are given only for firm matches. A row's size may be missing; if present it is once, few, many or a size class.

-	TRBV10-3	TRBJ2-1	-	CAISESPGGGGFNEQFF	TGTGCCATCAGTGAGTCACCGGGTGGAGGGGGCTTCAATGAGCAGTTCTTC
-	TRBV5-1	TRBJ2-5	-	CASSSGTQETQYF	TGCGCCAGCAGCTCCGGGACGCAAGAGACCCAGTACTTC
-	TRBV7-5	TRBJ2-1	few	CVRSAKLRIWGTGSYNEQFF	-
TRBD2	TRBV10-2	TRBJ2-5	-	CASSDPSGVETQYF	TGCGCCAGCAGTGATCCTAGCGGGGTCGAGACCCAGTACTTC
TRBD2	TRBV9	TRBJ2-1	-	CASSESGGAYNEQFF	TGTGCCAGCAGCGAGAGCGGGGGCGCCTACAATGAGCAGTTCTTC
TRBD1	TRBV19	TRBJ1-2	-	CASSISVAGGVYGYTF	TGTGCCAGTAGTATAAGTGTGGCAGGGGGAGTCTATGGCTACACCTTC
-	TRBV10-2	TRBJ2-5	-	CASSVGRGYEETQYF	TGCGCCAGCAGTGTGGGCCGTGGGTATGAGGAGACCCAGTACTTC
-	TRBV6-5	TRBJ2-7	-	CASTDRSSYEQYF	TGTGCCAGCACTGACAGGAGCTCCTACGAGCAGTACTTC
-	TRBV6-6	TRBJ1-2	-	CASRSSLDYGYTF	TGTGCCAGCAGGTCCAGCCTCGACTATGGCTACACCTTC
-	TRBV7-2	TRBJ1-6	-	CASSLNFDSPLHF	TGTGCCAGCAGCTTAAACTTTGATTCACCCCTCCACTTT
-	TRBV5-4	TRBJ2-5	-	CASSSEGGSRETQYF	TGTGCCAGCAGCTCGGAGGGAGGTTCACGGGAGACCCAGTACTTC